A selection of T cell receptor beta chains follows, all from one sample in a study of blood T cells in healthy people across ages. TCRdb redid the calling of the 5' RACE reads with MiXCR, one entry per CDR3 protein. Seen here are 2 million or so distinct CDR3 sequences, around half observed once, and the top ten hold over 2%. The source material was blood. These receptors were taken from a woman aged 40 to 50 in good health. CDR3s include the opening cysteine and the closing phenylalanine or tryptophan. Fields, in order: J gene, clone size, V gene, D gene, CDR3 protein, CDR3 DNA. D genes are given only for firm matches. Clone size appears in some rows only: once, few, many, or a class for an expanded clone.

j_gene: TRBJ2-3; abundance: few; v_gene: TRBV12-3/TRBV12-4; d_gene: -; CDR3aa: CASSLIWDTQYF; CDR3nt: TGTGCCAGCAGTTTGATTTGGGACACGCAGTATTTT
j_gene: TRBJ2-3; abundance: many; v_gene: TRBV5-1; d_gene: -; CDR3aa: CASSPRADTDTQYF; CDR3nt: TGCGCCAGCAGCCCCCGGGCTGACACAGATACGCAGTATTTT
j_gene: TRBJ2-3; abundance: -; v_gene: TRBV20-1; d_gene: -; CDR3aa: CSVGGFYTDTQYF; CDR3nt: TGCAGTGTCGGCGGATTCTACACAGATACGCAGTATTTT
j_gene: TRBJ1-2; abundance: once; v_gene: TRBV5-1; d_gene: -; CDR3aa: CASSPSGDRGYTF; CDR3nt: TGCGCCAGCAGCCCGTCGGGGGATCGGGGCTACACCTTC
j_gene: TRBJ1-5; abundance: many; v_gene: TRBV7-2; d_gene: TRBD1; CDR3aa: CASSLRQGDQPQHF; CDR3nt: TGTGCCAGCAGTCTCCGACAGGGAGATCAGCCCCAGCATTTT
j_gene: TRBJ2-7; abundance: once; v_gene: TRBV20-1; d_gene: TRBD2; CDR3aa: CSAGEGRSYEQYF; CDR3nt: TGCAGTGCGGGGGAGGGACGGTCCTACGAGCAGTACTTC
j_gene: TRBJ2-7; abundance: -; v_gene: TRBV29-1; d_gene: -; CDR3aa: CSGGGGTYEQYF; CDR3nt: TGCAGCGGAGGCGGGGGCACCTACGAGCAGTACTTC
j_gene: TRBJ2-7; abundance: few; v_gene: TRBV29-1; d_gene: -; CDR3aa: CSVGGWGLEQYF; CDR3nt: TGCAGCGTGGGGGGATGGGGGCTAGAGCAGTACTTC
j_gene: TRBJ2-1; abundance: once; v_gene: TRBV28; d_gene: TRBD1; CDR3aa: CASRGTGGMLDEQFF; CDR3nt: TGTGCCAGCAGGGGGACAGGGGGCATGTTGGACGAGCAGTTCTTC
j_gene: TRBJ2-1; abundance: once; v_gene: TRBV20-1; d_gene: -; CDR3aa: CSALLGGVTNEQFF; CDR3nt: TGCAGTGCGCTGCTAGGGGGGGTGACCAATGAGCAGTTCTTC
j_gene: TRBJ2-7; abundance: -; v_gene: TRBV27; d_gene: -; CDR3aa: CKYHGGCEQYF; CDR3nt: TGTAAGTATCACGGGGGATGCGAGCAGTACTTC
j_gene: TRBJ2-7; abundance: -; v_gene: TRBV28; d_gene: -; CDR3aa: CASSPLSLEQYF; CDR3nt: TGTGCCAGCAGCCCCCTTTCTTTAGAGCAGTACTTC
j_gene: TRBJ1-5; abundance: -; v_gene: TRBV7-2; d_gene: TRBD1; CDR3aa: CASSSDRGLWQPQHF; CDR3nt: TGTGCCAGCAGCTCGGACAGGGGGCTGTGGCAGCCCCAGCATTTT
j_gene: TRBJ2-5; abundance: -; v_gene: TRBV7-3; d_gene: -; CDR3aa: CASSGQGGEETQYF; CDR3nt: TGTGCCAGCAGCGGCCAGGGAGGTGAAGAGACCCAGTACTTC
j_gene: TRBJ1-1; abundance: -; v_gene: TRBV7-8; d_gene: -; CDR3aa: CASSPRALQNTEAFF; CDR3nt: TGTGCCAGCAGCCCACGCGCGTTACAGAACACTGAAGCTTTCTTT
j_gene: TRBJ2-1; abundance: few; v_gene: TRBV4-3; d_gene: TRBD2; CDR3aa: CASSQDYHAASGGYNEQFF; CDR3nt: TGCGCCAGCAGCCAAGATTACCACGCGGCTAGCGGGGGGTACAATGAGCAGTTCTTC
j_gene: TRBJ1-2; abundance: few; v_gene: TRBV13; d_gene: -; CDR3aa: CASSLVSGNGYTF; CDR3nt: TGTGCCAGCAGCTTAGTTTCAGGGAATGGCTACACCTTC
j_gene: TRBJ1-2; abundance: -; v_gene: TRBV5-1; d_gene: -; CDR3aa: CASSIYQGTGGYTF; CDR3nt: TGCGCCAGCAGCATATACCAGGGAACAGGAGGCTACACCTTC
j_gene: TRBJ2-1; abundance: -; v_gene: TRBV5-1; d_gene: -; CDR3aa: CASRPRTATYEQFF; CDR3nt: TGCGCCAGCAGACCCAGGACAGCCACCTACGAGCAGTTCTTC
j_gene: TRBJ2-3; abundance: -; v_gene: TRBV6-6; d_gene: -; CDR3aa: CASSKTGPDTQYF; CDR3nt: TGTGCCAGCAGCAAGACAGGCCCAGATACGCAGTATTTT
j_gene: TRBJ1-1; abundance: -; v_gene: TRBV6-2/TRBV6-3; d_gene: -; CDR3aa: CASRSTGQPLNTEAFF; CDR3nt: TGTGCCAGCAGATCAACCGGACAGCCCCTGAACACTGAAGCTTTCTTT
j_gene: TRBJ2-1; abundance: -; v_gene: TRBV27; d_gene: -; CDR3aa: CASSSGRVGNEQFF; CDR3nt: TGTGCCAGCAGTTCAGGCAGGGTAGGCAATGAGCAGTTCTTC
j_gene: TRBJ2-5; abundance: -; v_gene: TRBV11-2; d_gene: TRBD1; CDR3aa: CASSGQGVRTQYF; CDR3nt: TGTGCCAGCAGTGGACAGGGGGTACGGACCCAGTACTTC
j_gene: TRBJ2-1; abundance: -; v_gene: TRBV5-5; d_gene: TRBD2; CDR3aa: CASGLEARGGTNEQFF; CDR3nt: TGTGCCAGCGGCCTGGAGGCGCGGGGGGGCACCAATGAGCAGTTCTTC
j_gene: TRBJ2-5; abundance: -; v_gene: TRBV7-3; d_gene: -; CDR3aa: CASSLTREQETQYF; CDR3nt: TGTGCCAGCAGCTTAACAAGGGAACAAGAGACCCAGTACTTC
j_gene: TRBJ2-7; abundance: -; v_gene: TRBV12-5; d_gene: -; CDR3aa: CASGLVGAHDEQYF; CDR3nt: TGTGCTAGTGGTTTAGTGGGGGCGCACGACGAGCAGTACTTC
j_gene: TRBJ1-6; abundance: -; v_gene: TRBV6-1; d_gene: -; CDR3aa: CASRTDRGASSPLHF; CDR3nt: TGTGCCAGCAGGACTGACCGGGGGGCGAGTTCACCCCTCCACTTT
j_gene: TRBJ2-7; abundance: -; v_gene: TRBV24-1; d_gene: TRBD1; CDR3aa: CATSDSGTGVYEQYF; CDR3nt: TGTGCCACCAGTGATTCTGGGACAGGGGTCTACGAGCAGTACTTC
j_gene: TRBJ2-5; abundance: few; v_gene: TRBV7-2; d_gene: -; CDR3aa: CASSLSCSSNQETQYF; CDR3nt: TGTGCCAGCAGCTTATCGTGTAGCTCGAACCAAGAGACCCAGTACTTC
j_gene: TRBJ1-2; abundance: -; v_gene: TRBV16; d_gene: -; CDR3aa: CASSQIGHTGSKNYGYTF; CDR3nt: TGTGCCAGCAGCCAAATCGGACACACAGGGTCAAAGAACTATGGCTACACCTTC
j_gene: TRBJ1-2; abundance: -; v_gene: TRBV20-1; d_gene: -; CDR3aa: CSARELTVSYTF; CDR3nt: TGCAGTGCTAGAGAGTTGACAGTGAGCTACACCTTC
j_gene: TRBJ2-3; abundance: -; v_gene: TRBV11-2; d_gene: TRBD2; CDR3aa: CASGRGGTQYF; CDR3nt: TGTGCCAGCGGGAGGGGCGGTACGCAGTATTTT
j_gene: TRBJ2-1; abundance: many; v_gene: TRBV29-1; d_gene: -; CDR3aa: CSVENGNEQFF; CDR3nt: TGCAGCGTTGAAAACGGCAATGAGCAGTTCTTC
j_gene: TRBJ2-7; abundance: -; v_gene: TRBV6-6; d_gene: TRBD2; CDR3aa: CASSFSPGLANEQYF; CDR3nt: TGTGCCAGCAGTTTTTCCCCGGGACTAGCAAACGAGCAGTACTTC
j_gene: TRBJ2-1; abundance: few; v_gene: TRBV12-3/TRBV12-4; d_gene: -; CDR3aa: CASSSTSFLGNEQFF; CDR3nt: TGTGCCAGCAGTTCGACTAGTTTCTTGGGCAATGAGCAGTTCTTC
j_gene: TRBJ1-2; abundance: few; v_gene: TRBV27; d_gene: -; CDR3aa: CASSFLGLSKELIGYTF; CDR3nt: TGTGCCAGCAGTTTCTTAGGACTTTCGAAGGAGTTGATCGGCTACACCTTC
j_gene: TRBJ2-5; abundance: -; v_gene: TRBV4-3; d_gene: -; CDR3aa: CASSQGGDGGETQYF; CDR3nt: TGCGCCAGCAGCCAAGGAGGGGACGGTGGGGAGACCCAGTACTTC
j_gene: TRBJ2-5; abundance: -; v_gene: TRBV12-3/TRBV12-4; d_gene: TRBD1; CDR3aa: CASSSRQGPLTETQYF; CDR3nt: TGTGCCAGCAGCTCTAGACAGGGGCCCCTCACGGAGACCCAGTACTTC
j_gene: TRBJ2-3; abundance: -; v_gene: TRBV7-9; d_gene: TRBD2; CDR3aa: CASFRAGGTDTQYF; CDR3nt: TGTGCCAGCTTCAGGGCGGGGGGCACAGATACGCAGTATTTT
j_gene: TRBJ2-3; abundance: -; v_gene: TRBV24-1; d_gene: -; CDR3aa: CATSDHRRAAGEADTQYF; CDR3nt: TGTGCCACCAGTGACCATAGGAGGGCGGCAGGGGAAGCAGATACGCAGTATTTT
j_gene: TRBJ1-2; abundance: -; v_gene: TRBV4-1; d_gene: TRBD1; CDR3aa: CASSLRTGWDGYTF; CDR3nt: TGCGCCAGCAGCCTTCGGACAGGCTGGGATGGCTACACCTTC